The clone carrying this T cell receptor beta chain occurred many times. Its target is unknown. Reverse transcribing all isolated RNA meant expressed TCRB transcripts were sequenced. Sequenced naive, central memory and regulatory T cell samples produced an average of around 3.5 million reads. Measured with immunoSEQ multiplex PCR; TCRdb has only the in-frame clones, and not every one. In the table there are 250,000 to 300,000 clones, around 7.8% of which are singletons. The sample belongs to a study of beta chain features in type 1 diabetes. CDR3 size: 13 residues. V was clipped by 5 bases and J by 7 bases; unmatched bases: 6. CDR1 and CDR2 (germline): SEHNR, FQNEAQ (reference sequence). A sort by CD45RO/CCR7/CD25/CD127/CD95/CD27 yielded CD4+ naive, central memory, regulatory and stem cell-like memory cells. Study-level results: Naive, central memory and Treg TCRB repertoires appeared more alike in patients than in healthy donors. For TCRB rearrangement, an influence of HLA type remained unresolved here.

The specimen was central memory CD4+ T cells from blood. The chain has TRBV7-9 and TRBJ1-1; TRBD1 agrees at 8 bases. This sequence originates from a woman younger than 30 in good health. CDR3 DNA: TGTGCCAGCAGCCCGACAGGGGTCGGTGAAGCTTTCTTT. It yields the protein CASSPTGVGEAFF.